This T cell receptor (beta chain) was documented in a study of CD8+CD57+ T cells in acquired aplastic anemia. Study conclusions and caveats: There were twenty-nine CD8+ CDR3 sequences that occurred in both patients and controls. Significant differences in CD8+ Simpson's diversity were not observed between patients and controls.

The use of genomic DNA as template underpinned the TCR beta VDJ and CDR3 profiling. TCRdb called the reads again in MiXCR, with one record for every CDR3 protein. The table has roughly 180,000 distinct CDR3 sequences, 45% to 60% seen once. Germline-derived CDR1 and CDR2 are GTSNPN and SVGIG (reference sequence). Trimming shortened V by 2 bases and J by 0 bases, and 20 bases separated the two germline ends. The CDR3 is 18 amino acids. The sequenced patients had an expansion of CD8+CD57+ cells seen by flow cytometry. Severe acquired aplastic anemia was diagnosed in all patients. No patient had been given any therapy when blood was sampled. With respect to this clonotype: Its antigen is not known.

Sequencing was carried out using sorted CD4+, CD8+, or CD8+CD57+ T cells (not recorded which) from PBMCs. The chain recombines TRBV30 with TRBJ1-3, with a weak D call TRBD1 (5 bases). This receptor was obtained from a human donor with aplastic anemia. The CDR3 here is CAWSKAVRGGSSGNTIYF. DNA of the CDR3: TGTGCCTGGAGTAAGGCGGTGCGGGGGGGAAGCTCTGGAAACACCATATATTTT.